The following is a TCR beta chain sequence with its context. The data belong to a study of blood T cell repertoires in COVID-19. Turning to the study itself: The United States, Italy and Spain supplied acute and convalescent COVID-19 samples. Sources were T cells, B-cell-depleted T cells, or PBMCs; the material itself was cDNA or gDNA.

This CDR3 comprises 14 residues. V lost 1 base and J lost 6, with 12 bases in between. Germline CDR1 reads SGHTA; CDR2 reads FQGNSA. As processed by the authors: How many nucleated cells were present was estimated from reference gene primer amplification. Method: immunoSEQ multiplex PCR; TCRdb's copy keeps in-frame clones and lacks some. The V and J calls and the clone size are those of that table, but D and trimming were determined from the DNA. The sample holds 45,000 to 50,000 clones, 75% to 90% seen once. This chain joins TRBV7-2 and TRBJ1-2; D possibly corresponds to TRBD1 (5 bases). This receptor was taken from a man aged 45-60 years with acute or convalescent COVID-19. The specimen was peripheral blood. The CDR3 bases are TGTGCCAGCAGCTTAGGACCCGGGGGAGATGGCTACACCTTC. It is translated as CASSLGPGGDGYTF.